The 25 T cell receptor beta chains below come from one sample, sequenced in a study of T-cell memory formation after mild COVID-19. TCRdb re-derived calls from the 5' RACE reads in MiXCR, one entry per CDR3 protein. This sample has approximately 40,000 distinct CDR3 sequences, with approximately 10% found just once. The sample consisted of PBMCs or a T cell subset sorted from them (not recorded which). The source is a man younger than 30 who had mild COVID-19 (a few samples of this study predate the infection). Cell type and time point are not known.

This clonotype was observed at least ten times. The CDR3 DNA sequence: TGTGCCAGCAGTTCAGGACAGGGCAATTCACCCCTCCACTTT. Amino acid sequence: CASSSGQGNSPLHF. The J gene is TRBJ1-6, the V gene TRBV28, with 8 bases identical to TRBD1. Germline CDR1 reads MDHEN; CDR2 reads SYDVKM. J gave up 7 bases and V 4 bases, and 3 bases lay outside the gene matches. The CDR3 has 14 amino acids.

This clonotype was seen many times. The rearrangement uses TRBV7-2 and TRBJ2-3; D tentatively reads TRBD1 or TRBD2 (5 bases each). CDR1 and CDR2 (germline): SGHTA, FQGNSA. The V end lost 3 bases, the J end lost 2 bases, and 9 bases lay between the germline ends. This CDR3 contains 14 residues. CDR3 sequence (DNA): TGTGCCAGCAGCTTCCGAGGGGACACAGATACGCAGTATTTT. This translates into CASSFRGDTDTQYF.

This clonotype was picked up many times. The CDR3 DNA reads TGTGCCAGCAGTACCAGCTCTGGGGCCAACGTCCTGACTTTC. It codes for CASSTSSGANVLTF. The chain recombines TRBV3-1 with TRBJ2-6; D unresolved. CDR3 size: 14 residues. Trimming stripped 6 bases from V and 0 bases from J, with 6 bases between. The V gene's germline CDR1 is LGHDT and CDR2 YNNKEL (reference sequence).

By sample share, this clonotype is medium-sized. V gene TRBV10-3 combines with J gene TRBJ2-3; D tentatively reads TRBD1 or TRBD2 (5 bases each). Germline values: CDR1 ENHRY, CDR2 SYGVKD. The length of the CDR3 is 15 residues. V lost 3 bases and J 3 bases, leaving 13 bases between the germline ends. CDR3 region: CAISDPGTRTDTQYF. The CDR3 DNA follows: TGTGCCATCAGTGACCCCGGGACCCGAACAGATACGCAGTATTTT.

This clonotype was detected only a few times. V gene TRBV13 combines with J gene TRBJ2-7; 15 bases agree with TRBD2. Looked up from germline, CDR1 is PRHDT and CDR2 is FYEKMQ (reference sequence). CDR3 size: 18 residues. The trim removed 5 bases at V and 0 bases at J, leaving 8 bases unmatched. The CDR3 nucleotides read TGTGCCAGCAGCCCCAGGACTAGCGGGGGGGCCCTCTCCTACGAGCAGTACTTC. Translated, it gives CASSPRTSGGALSYEQYF. Full variable domain (remainder filled in from reference TRBV13 and TRBJ2-7): AAGVIQSPRHLIKEKRETATLKCYPIPRHDTVYWYQQGPGQDPQFLISFYEKMQSDKGSIPDRFSAQQFSDYHSELNMSSLELGDSALYFCASSPRTSGGALSYEQYFGPGTRLTVT.

This clonotype appeared many times. The CDR3 DNA follows: TGTGCCAGCAGTCCCGGGACACCGAACACCGGGGAGCTGTTTTTT. This codes for CASSPGTPNTGELFF. The chain carries TRBV7-9 and TRBJ2-2; perhaps TRBD1 as D (6 bases). V gave up 6 bases and J gave up 0 bases, with 11 bases separating them. The CDR3 runs 15 residues. Germline V gives CDR1 SEHNR, CDR2 FQNEAQ (reference sequence).

This clonotype was recorded many times. V and J are TRBV20-1 and TRBJ1-6, with 7 bases identical to TRBD1. The trim removed 0 bases at V and 9 bases at J, leaving 5 bases unmatched. The CDR3 has 14 residues. The V gene's germline CDR1 is DFQATT and CDR2 SNEGSKA (reference sequence). This chain's CDR3 is CSARDDREASPLHF. In DNA, the CDR3 is TGCAGTGCTAGAGATGACAGGGAGGCTTCACCCCTCCACTTT.

At least ten counts were recorded for this clonotype. The V and J genes are TRBV7-9 and TRBJ1-2; D not resolved. V gave up 1 base and J gave up 3 bases, with 12 bases separating them. The V gene's germline CDR1 is SEHNR and CDR2 FQNEAQ (reference sequence). This CDR3 comprises 15 residues. CDR3: CASSLGAGSDYGYTF. The CDR3 DNA reads as TGTGCCAGCAGCTTAGGGGCAGGATCTGACTATGGCTACACCTTC.

Many counts were recorded for this clonotype. This chain uses TRBV7-9 with TRBJ1-1, with D tentatively TRBD1 (5 bases). Germline V gene sequence: CDR1 SEHNR, CDR2 FQNEAQ (reference sequence). The CDR3 extends over 14 amino acids. V was clipped by 4 bases and J by 6 bases, with 15 bases between them. CDR3 in amino acids: CASSSLWDGAEAFF. In nucleotides, the CDR3 is TGTGCCAGCAGCTCGCTTTGGGACGGGGCTGAAGCTTTCTTT.

Many counts were recorded for this clonotype. The chain combines TRBV7-3 with TRBJ2-2; D unclear. The ends were cut back, 8 bases at V and 5 bases at J, with 12 bases in the middle. CDR3 length: 13 residues. Germline V gene sequence: CDR1 SGHTA, CDR2 FQGTGA. CDR3 DNA sequence: TGTGCCAGCCGTGAGACCAATACCGGGGAGCTGTTTTTT. This translates into CASRETNTGELFF.

The genes are TRBV12-1 and TRBJ2-7; TRBD1, the table's D call, lacks a check against the DNA. TRBV12-1 corresponds to a pseudogene. There are 15 residues in the CDR3. Written as DNA, the CDR3 is TGTGCCAGCAGCTGCCTAGGGGGCCGACCCTACGAGCAGTACTTC. Protein product: CASSCLGGRPYEQYF.

This clonotype was counted ten times or more. CDR3 DNA: TGTGCCAGCAGCTATGACGGACGGGGGAGCGGCACTGAAGCTTTCTTT. Translated, it gives CASSYDGRGSGTEAFF. The rearrangement uses TRBV7-2 and TRBJ1-1; possible D gene TRBD1, 5 bases. V shed 4 bases and J shed 4 bases, with 19 bases lying between them. This CDR3 contains 16 residues. Looked up from germline, CDR1 is SGHTA and CDR2 is FQGNSA.

There are a few counts of this clonotype. The chain carries TRBV6-5 and TRBJ1-6; the D gene is possibly TRBD1 (5 bases). Germline CDR1 MNHEY, CDR2 SVGAGI. CDR3 length equals 16 residues. V was pared by 6 bases and J by 7 bases, with 19 bases between. CDR3 amino acids: CASSVPSGGRNSPLHF. The CDR3 bases are TGTGCCAGCAGCGTCCCTTCGGGGGGGAGGAATTCACCCCTCCACTTT.

In its sample, this clonotype was seen many times. This chain connects TRBV27 to TRBJ2-1; TRBD2 is a possible D gene (6 bases). Trimming left V 5 bases short and J 0 bases short, with 14 bases between. This CDR3 region has 16 residues. Germline V lookup: CDR1 MNHEY, CDR2 SMNVEV (reference sequence). CDR3 coding DNA: TGTGCCAGCAGTGGGGCCCGGCGGGGCTCCTACAATGAGCAGTTCTTC. It yields the protein CASSGARRGSYNEQFF.

This clonotype turned up a few times. The rearrangement uses TRBV7-8 and TRBJ1-5; 7 positions agree with TRBD1. CDR3 length: 17 residues. Germline trimming cut 0 bases from V and 6 bases from J; bases unmatched to any gene: 11. The germline V gene has CDR1 SGHVS and CDR2 FQNEAQ. The CDR3 nucleotides read TGTGCCAGCAGCTTAGCTATAAGGGACAGCCGGGGTCAGCCCCAGCATTTT. Protein sequence: CASSLAIRDSRGQPQHF.

This clonotype was seen many times. V gene TRBV20-1 combines with J gene TRBJ1-2; D ambiguous. Trimming removed 3 bases at V and 0 bases at J, with 11 bases between. This CDR3 has 14 residues. Germline loops: CDR1 DFQATT, CDR2 SNEGSKA (reference sequence). The CDR3 is CSASVPGSNYGYTF. Here the CDR3 DNA reads TGCAGTGCTAGTGTCCCGGGATCTAACTATGGCTACACCTTC.

In this sample, this clonotype turned up many times. The chain uses TRBV3-1 and TRBJ1-1; no definite D call. The CDR3 is 12 residues long. V lost 3 bases, J lost 6 bases, and 8 bases lay in between. Germline V CDR1 and CDR2: LGHDT, YNNKEL (reference sequence). Written as DNA, the CDR3 is TGTGCCAGCAGCCAGACCAGCGCTGAAGCTTTCTTT. Translation: CASSQTSAEAFF.

This clonotype has a count of ten or more. This chain links TRBV5-1 with TRBJ2-7, with TRBD2 matching 7 bases. In germline, CDR1 is SGHRS, CDR2 YFSETQ. This CDR3 has 13 amino acids. The V gene end was trimmed by 0 bases and the J gene end by 3 bases; junction bases not matched to a gene: 0. In nucleotides, the CDR3 is TGCGCCAGCAGCTTGGGGGAGGGCTACGAGCAGTACTTC. This codes for CASSLGEGYEQYF.

This clonotype was seen many times. The chain carries TRBV3-1 and TRBJ2-7, with TRBD2 matching over 13 bases. The CDR3 spans 16 residues. CDR1 and CDR2 from the germline V gene are LGHDT and YNNKEL (reference sequence). V lost 3 bases and J lost 4; bases outside the gene matches: 6. CDR3 nucleotides: TGTGCCAGCAGCCAGCCGGGACTAGCGGGGAGGTACGAGCAGTACTTC. Translated, it gives CASSQPGLAGRYEQYF.

This clonotype came up many times. The chain uses TRBV7-9 and TRBJ1-5; D call uncertain. Per the germline V gene, CDR1 is SEHNR and CDR2 is FQNEAQ (reference sequence). The CDR3 has 12 amino acids. V dropped 5 bases and J dropped 6 bases, with 8 bases sitting between them. CDR3 in amino acids: CASSHGTQPQHF. In DNA form, the CDR3 reads TGTGCCAGCAGCCACGGTACTCAGCCCCAGCATTTT.

This clonotype was detected ten times or more. The V and J genes are TRBV7-9 and TRBJ2-2; D gene ambiguous. In germline, CDR1 is SEHNR, CDR2 FQNEAQ (reference sequence). The CDR3 has 12 residues. Trimming cost V 3 bases and J 5 bases, with 4 bases left between them. Here the CDR3 DNA reads TGTGCCAGCAGCTTCCTAACCGGGGAGCTGTTTTTT. This gives the protein CASSFLTGELFF.

This clonotype turned up a few times. The chain is built from TRBV5-4 and TRBJ2-2; D is perhaps TRBD2 (5 bases). The germline V gene encodes CDR1 SGHNT and CDR2 YYREEE (reference sequence). Between the trimmed V and J ends, which lost 2 bases and 4 bases, there was a span of 9 bases. The CDR3 spans 14 residues. The CDR3 coding sequence is TGTGCCAGCAGCTTCGGGGTATCCACCGGGGAGCTGTTTTTT. It translates to CASSFGVSTGELFF.

This clonotype occurred many times. The CDR3 DNA is TGTGCCACAGTGGGGGGGCGGACCCTCTCTGGGGCCAACGTCCTGACTTTC. It translates to CATVGGRTLSGANVLTF. The chain is built from TRBV7-8 and TRBJ2-6, with TRBD2 as a possible D gene (7 bases). The CDR3 contains 17 residues. The V gene's germline CDR1 is SGHVS and CDR2 FQNEAQ. With 10 bases removed from V and 0 bases from J, the gap between germline ends came to 19 bases.

This clonotype has a count of ten or more. The chain is built from TRBV27 and TRBJ2-7; TRBD2 aligns across 13 bases. The CDR3 sequence is 15 residues long. CDR1 is MNHEY, CDR2 SMNVEV, per germline (reference sequence). The junction had 2 bases not matched to a gene; V was cut back by 5 bases and J by 1 base. CDR3 in amino acids: CASSPTSGGSYEQYV. As DNA, the CDR3 is TGTGCCAGCAGTCCGACTAGCGGGGGGTCCTACGAGCAGTACGTC.

This clonotype has ten or more counts. This chain uses TRBV4-2 with TRBJ2-4, with 11 bases identical to TRBD2. The CDR3 extends over 17 amino acids. Per germline, CDR1 LGHNA and CDR2 YNFKEQ. Losses at the gene ends were 0 bases for V and 7 bases for J; bases not matched to a gene: 8. The CDR3 loop is CASSQEITSGGRNIQYF. The CDR3 coding sequence is TGTGCCAGCAGCCAAGAAATAACTAGCGGGGGAAGGAACATTCAGTACTTC.